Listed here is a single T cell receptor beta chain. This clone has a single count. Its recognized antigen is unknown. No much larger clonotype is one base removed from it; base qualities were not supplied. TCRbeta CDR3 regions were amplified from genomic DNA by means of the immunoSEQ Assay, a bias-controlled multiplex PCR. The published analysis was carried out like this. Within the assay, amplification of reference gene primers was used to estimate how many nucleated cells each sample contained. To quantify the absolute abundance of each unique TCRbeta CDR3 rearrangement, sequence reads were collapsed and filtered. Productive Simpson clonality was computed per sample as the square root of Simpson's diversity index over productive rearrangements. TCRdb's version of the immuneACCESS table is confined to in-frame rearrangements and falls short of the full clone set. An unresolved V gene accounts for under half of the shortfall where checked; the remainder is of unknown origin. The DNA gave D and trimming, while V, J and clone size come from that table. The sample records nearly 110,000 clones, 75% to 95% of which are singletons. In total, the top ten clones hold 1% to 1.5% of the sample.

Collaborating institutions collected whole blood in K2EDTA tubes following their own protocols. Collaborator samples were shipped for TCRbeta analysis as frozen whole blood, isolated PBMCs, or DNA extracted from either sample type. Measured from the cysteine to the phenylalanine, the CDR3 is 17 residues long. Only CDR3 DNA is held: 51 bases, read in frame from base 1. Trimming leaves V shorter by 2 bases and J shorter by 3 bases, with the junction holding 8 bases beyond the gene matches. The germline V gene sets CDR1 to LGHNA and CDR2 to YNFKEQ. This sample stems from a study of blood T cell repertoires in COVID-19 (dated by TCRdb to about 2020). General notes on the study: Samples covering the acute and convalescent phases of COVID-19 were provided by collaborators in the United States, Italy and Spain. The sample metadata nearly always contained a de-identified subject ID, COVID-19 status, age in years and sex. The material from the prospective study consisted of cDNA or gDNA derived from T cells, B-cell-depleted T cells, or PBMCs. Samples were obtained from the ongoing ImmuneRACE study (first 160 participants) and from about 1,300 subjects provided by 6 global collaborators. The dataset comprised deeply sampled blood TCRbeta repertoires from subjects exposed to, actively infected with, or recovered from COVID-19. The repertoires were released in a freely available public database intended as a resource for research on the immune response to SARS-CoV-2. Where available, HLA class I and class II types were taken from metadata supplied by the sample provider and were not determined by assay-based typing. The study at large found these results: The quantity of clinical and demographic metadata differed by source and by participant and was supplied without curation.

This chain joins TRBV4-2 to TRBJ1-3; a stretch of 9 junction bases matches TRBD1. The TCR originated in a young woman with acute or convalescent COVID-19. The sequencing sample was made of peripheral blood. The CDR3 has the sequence CASSQTLGQGFGNTIYF. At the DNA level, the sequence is TGTGCCAGCAGCCAAACATTGGGACAGGGTTTTGGAAACACCATATATTTT.